This T cell receptor beta chain was documented in a study of OX40 agonist ivuxolimab in advanced cancers. The protocol was immunoSEQ multiplex PCR, while the TCRdb copy is restricted to in-frame clones and leaves out a portion. The data contain under 35,000 clones, around 87% of them singletons. This CDR3 region has 17 residues. The V call is TRBV1, the J call TRBJ1-5; no DNA check was done on the table's D call, TRBD1. TRBV1 is tagged as a pseudogene. This material consisted of CD4+ or CD8+ T cells sorted from blood, taken in a trial of the OX40 agonist ivuxolimab. This TCR was sampled from an adult with an advanced solid tumor such as melanoma, head and neck, liver or kidney cancer. The CDR3: CTSSLEGQDVSKSPQHF. Written as DNA, the CDR3 is TGCACCAGCAGCCTCGAAGGACAGGACGTTTCGAAGTCGCCCCAGCATTTT.